The rows below give T cell receptor beta chains drawn from one sample of a study of blood T cell repertoires in COVID-19. Repertoires were generated with immunoSEQ multiplex PCR, while TCRdb's copy carries only in-frame clones and drops some. Of under 65,000 clones in the sample, 75% to 90% were seen once. The sample comprised peripheral blood. The receptors derive from a woman aged 80 or over with COVID-19, enrolled during active disease. CDR3s include the opening cysteine and the closing phenylalanine or tryptophan. The order of the fields is D gene, J gene, V gene, clone size, CDR3 DNA, CDR3 protein. The D gene is left open where the match is weak. The size field is filled for only some rows; it gives once, few, many or a size class.

d_call: .; j_call: TRBJ2-3; v_call: TRBV6-1; clone_size: .; cdr3_nt: TGTGCCAGCAGTGTCCACAGTAGTTCGAGCACAGATACGCAGTATTTT; cdr3_aa: CASSVHSSSSTDTQYF
d_call: .; j_call: TRBJ1-2; v_call: TRBV10-3; clone_size: .; cdr3_nt: TGTGCCATCAGTGAATCGGTTAACTATGGCTACACCTTC; cdr3_aa: CAISESVNYGYTF
d_call: .; j_call: TRBJ2-7; v_call: TRBV1; clone_size: .; cdr3_nt: TGCACCAGCAGAGAGACAGGGGATAGTCCCTTAGGCCCTTGCGAGCAGTACTTC; cdr3_aa: CTSRETGDSPLGPCEQYF
d_call: TRBD2; j_call: TRBJ2-5; v_call: TRBV5-4; clone_size: .; cdr3_nt: TGTGCCAGCAGCTCGGGACTAGCGGGGTTGGAGACCCAGTACTTC; cdr3_aa: CASSSGLAGLETQYF
d_call: TRBD1; j_call: TRBJ2-7; v_call: TRBV6-1; clone_size: .; cdr3_nt: TGTGCCAGCAGTGAGCCCCCGACAGGGGTGAAGTACGAGCAGTACTTC; cdr3_aa: CASSEPPTGVKYEQYF
d_call: .; j_call: TRBJ1-4; v_call: TRBV12-5; clone_size: .; cdr3_nt: TGTGCTAGTGGTTTGGTAATCGATGAAAAACTGTTTTTT; cdr3_aa: CASGLVIDEKLFF
d_call: TRBD1; j_call: TRBJ1-3; v_call: TRBV10-3; clone_size: .; cdr3_nt: TGTGCCATCAGTGAGCCTCGGACAGGGTCTGGAAACACCATATATTTT; cdr3_aa: CAISEPRTGSGNTIYF
d_call: .; j_call: TRBJ1-5; v_call: TRBV7-2; clone_size: few; cdr3_nt: TGTGCCAGCAGCCCAGCGTGGGATCAGCCCCAGCATTTT; cdr3_aa: CASSPAWDQPQHF
d_call: TRBD1; j_call: TRBJ2-7; v_call: TRBV5-4; clone_size: .; cdr3_nt: TGTGCCAGCAAACGACAGGGGGCTAGGGAGCAGTACTTC; cdr3_aa: CASKRQGAREQYF
d_call: TRBD1; j_call: TRBJ2-3; v_call: TRBV6-5; clone_size: .; cdr3_nt: TGTGCCAGCAGACCCCGACACGGACAGGCGCAGTATTTT; cdr3_aa: CASRPRHGQAQYF
d_call: .; j_call: TRBJ1-1; v_call: TRBV6-5; clone_size: .; cdr3_nt: TGTGCCAGCAGTTCAACGACGGGACTTTTTGAAGCTTTCTTT; cdr3_aa: CASSSTTGLFEAFF
d_call: .; j_call: TRBJ2-7; v_call: TRBV5-5; clone_size: .; cdr3_nt: TGTGCCAGCAGCCCAGGACTATCATACGAGCAGTACTTC; cdr3_aa: CASSPGLSYEQYF
d_call: TRBD1; j_call: TRBJ2-6; v_call: TRBV5-1; clone_size: .; cdr3_nt: TGCGCCAGCAGCTTGGCCGGGTGGACAGGGGGCTCTGGGGCCAACGTCCTGACTTTC; cdr3_aa: CASSLAGWTGGSGANVLTF
d_call: TRBD1; j_call: TRBJ1-2; v_call: TRBV7-2; clone_size: .; cdr3_nt: TGTGCCAGCAGCTTAGCGACAGGGTCGGATGGCTACACCTTC; cdr3_aa: CASSLATGSDGYTF
d_call: TRBD1; j_call: TRBJ2-7; v_call: TRBV5-3; clone_size: .; cdr3_nt: TGTGCCAGAAGCAACAAAGGGACAGTCGATTGGTACGAGCAGTACTTC; cdr3_aa: CARSNKGTVDWYEQYF
d_call: TRBD1; j_call: TRBJ1-3; v_call: TRBV6-5; clone_size: .; cdr3_nt: TGTGCCAGCAGTAACAGGGGGAGTATAGCGGACACCATATATTTT; cdr3_aa: CASSNRGSIADTIYF
d_call: TRBD2; j_call: TRBJ2-1; v_call: TRBV7-3; clone_size: .; cdr3_nt: TGTGCCAGCAGCCCTAGCCCGAGCCTAGCGGGGGGTGATGAGCAGTTCTTC; cdr3_aa: CASSPSPSLAGGDEQFF
d_call: TRBD1; j_call: TRBJ1-6; v_call: TRBV5-4; clone_size: .; cdr3_nt: TGTGCCAGCAGCTTGGGGGGACAGAATTCACCCCTCCACTTT; cdr3_aa: CASSLGGQNSPLHF
d_call: TRBD2; j_call: TRBJ2-3; v_call: TRBV5-4; clone_size: once; cdr3_nt: TGTGCCAGCAGCTTGGACCCCAGCGGGGGGTCCTATTTT; cdr3_aa: CASSLDPSGGSYF
d_call: TRBD1; j_call: TRBJ2-5; v_call: TRBV7-3; clone_size: .; cdr3_nt: TGTGCCAGCAGCCGTAGACAGGGGGCTGGGGAGACCCAGTACTTC; cdr3_aa: CASSRRQGAGETQYF
d_call: TRBD1; j_call: TRBJ1-1; v_call: TRBV27; clone_size: .; cdr3_nt: TGTGCCAGCAGTTTAGGGACAGGGGGCACTGAAGCTTTCTTT; cdr3_aa: CASSLGTGGTEAFF
d_call: .; j_call: TRBJ2-7; v_call: TRBV15; clone_size: .; cdr3_nt: TGTGCCACCAGCAAGAGAGCCGGCGAGCAGTACTTC; cdr3_aa: CATSKRAGEQYF
d_call: .; j_call: TRBJ2-6; v_call: TRBV5-5; clone_size: .; cdr3_nt: TGTGCCAGCAGCTTCCCAGGGTTAACTGCCGGGGCCAACGTCCTGACTTTC; cdr3_aa: CASSFPGLTAGANVLTF
d_call: TRBD1; j_call: TRBJ1-6; v_call: TRBV5-4; clone_size: once; cdr3_nt: TGTGCCAGCAGCTCGGACAGGGTCGATTCACCCCTCCACTTT; cdr3_aa: CASSSDRVDSPLHF
d_call: .; j_call: TRBJ1-1; v_call: TRBV10-3; clone_size: .; cdr3_nt: TGTGCCATCAGTGAGACACAGGGTTGGGGGACTGAAGCTTTCTTT; cdr3_aa: CAISETQGWGTEAFF
d_call: TRBD2; j_call: TRBJ2-3; v_call: TRBV3-1/TRBV3-2; clone_size: .; cdr3_nt: TGTGCCAGCAGCCAAGATCTGCTAGCGGGGGGGACGCAGTATTTT; cdr3_aa: CASSQDLLAGGTQYF
d_call: .; j_call: TRBJ2-7; v_call: TRBV3-1/TRBV3-2; clone_size: few; cdr3_nt: TGTGCCAGCAGCCAGGGGCGGGCGGGGCCCGTCCCCTACGAGCAGTACTTC; cdr3_aa: CASSQGRAGPVPYEQYF
d_call: TRBD1; j_call: TRBJ1-1; v_call: TRBV6-5; clone_size: .; cdr3_nt: TGTGCCAGCAGACGGGACAGGCTGTTTGAAGCTTTCTTT; cdr3_aa: CASRRDRLFEAFF
d_call: .; j_call: TRBJ1-2; v_call: TRBV10-3; clone_size: .; cdr3_nt: TGTGCCATCAGTGAACAACAGAGCTATGGCTACACCTTC; cdr3_aa: CAISEQQSYGYTF
d_call: .; j_call: TRBJ1-4; v_call: TRBV28; clone_size: once; cdr3_nt: TGTGCCAGCAGTAGCGGGACAACCGTAGCGGGGGAAAAACTGTTTTTT; cdr3_aa: CASSSGTTVAGEKLFF
d_call: .; j_call: TRBJ1-5; v_call: TRBV6-5; clone_size: few; cdr3_nt: TGTGCCAGCAGCCCGTTTAGCAATCAGCCCCAGCATTTT; cdr3_aa: CASSPFSNQPQHF
d_call: TRBD2; j_call: TRBJ2-3; v_call: TRBV6-5; clone_size: .; cdr3_nt: TGTGCCAGCAGGACTAGCGGTAGCACAGATACGCAGTATTTT; cdr3_aa: CASRTSGSTDTQYF
d_call: TRBD2; j_call: TRBJ2-3; v_call: TRBV7-9; clone_size: .; cdr3_nt: TGTGCCAGCAGCTTGGCTAGCGGGGACACAGATACGCAGTATTTT; cdr3_aa: CASSLASGDTDTQYF
d_call: TRBD2; j_call: TRBJ2-7; v_call: TRBV3-1/TRBV3-2; clone_size: .; cdr3_nt: TGTGCCAGCAGCCAAGGGGTTCGCGGGGGGGCGGCCGGGGGCGAGCAGTACTTC; cdr3_aa: CASSQGVRGGAAGGEQYF
d_call: TRBD2; j_call: TRBJ2-3; v_call: TRBV3-1/TRBV3-2; clone_size: .; cdr3_nt: TGTGCCAGCAGCCAAGAACGGCTAGCGGCCCCCAGTACGCAGTATTTT; cdr3_aa: CASSQERLAAPSTQYF
d_call: .; j_call: TRBJ1-1; v_call: TRBV12-5; clone_size: once; cdr3_nt: TGTGCTAGTGGTTTGGGACAGAAAAGCATGAACACTGAAGCTTTCTTT; cdr3_aa: CASGLGQKSMNTEAFF
d_call: .; j_call: TRBJ2-1; v_call: TRBV10-3; clone_size: .; cdr3_nt: TGTGCCATCAGTCCCCCTGGGGGGGGCAAATATGAGCAGTTCTTC; cdr3_aa: CAISPPGGGKYEQFF
d_call: .; j_call: TRBJ1-2; v_call: TRBV6-5; clone_size: .; cdr3_nt: TGTGCCAGCAGCCTGGACAGCTACTATGGCTACACCTTC; cdr3_aa: CASSLDSYYGYTF
d_call: .; j_call: TRBJ1-5; v_call: TRBV2; clone_size: few; cdr3_nt: TGTGCCAGCATGGGCTCTAGCAATCAGCCCCAGCATTTT; cdr3_aa: CASMGSSNQPQHF
d_call: .; j_call: TRBJ1-2; v_call: TRBV5-1; clone_size: .; cdr3_nt: TGCGCCAGCCGAACCGGGACTAACTATGGCTACACCTTC; cdr3_aa: CASRTGTNYGYTF
d_call: .; j_call: TRBJ1-1; v_call: TRBV5-1; clone_size: few; cdr3_nt: TGCGCCAGCAGCCCTACCTCGGCCGGGGGACGGCTGAACACTGAAGCTTTCTTT; cdr3_aa: CASSPTSAGGRLNTEAFF
d_call: TRBD2; j_call: TRBJ2-7; v_call: TRBV4-1; clone_size: .; cdr3_nt: TGCGCCAGCAGCCAAGTAAAGCGGGGGGACTACGAGCAGTACTTC; cdr3_aa: CASSQVKRGDYEQYF
d_call: TRBD1; j_call: TRBJ2-7; v_call: TRBV7-9; clone_size: .; cdr3_nt: TGTGCCAGCAGCGGTTCGACAGGGGCGGGGAGTGGCGAGCAGTACTTC; cdr3_aa: CASSGSTGAGSGEQYF
d_call: .; j_call: TRBJ2-1; v_call: TRBV19; clone_size: .; cdr3_nt: TGTGCCAGTAGTTTTCAAGACAGGTCCAATGAGCAGTTCTTC; cdr3_aa: CASSFQDRSNEQFF
d_call: TRBD1; j_call: TRBJ1-3; v_call: TRBV5-1; clone_size: few; cdr3_nt: TGCGCCAGCAGCCAGACAGGGGGTTTTGGAAACACCATATATTTT; cdr3_aa: CASSQTGGFGNTIYF
d_call: .; j_call: TRBJ2-1; v_call: TRBV11-3; clone_size: once; cdr3_nt: TGTGCCAGCAGCTTACAGGGGATAGCCTACAATGAGCAGTTCTTC; cdr3_aa: CASSLQGIAYNEQFF
d_call: .; j_call: TRBJ1-6; v_call: TRBV15; clone_size: .; cdr3_nt: TGTGCCACCAGCAGGGCCTCCGGACAGCTATCTAATTCACCCCTCCACTTT; cdr3_aa: CATSRASGQLSNSPLHF
d_call: .; j_call: TRBJ2-1; v_call: TRBV11-2; clone_size: .; cdr3_nt: TGTGCCAGCAGCTTAGATCTGAACGGGGGACACAATGAGCAGTTCTTC; cdr3_aa: CASSLDLNGGHNEQFF
d_call: TRBD1; j_call: TRBJ1-4; v_call: TRBV19; clone_size: .; cdr3_nt: TGTGCCAGTAGGCAACAGGGGGCATCTAATGAAAAACTGTTTTTT; cdr3_aa: CASRQQGASNEKLFF
d_call: .; j_call: TRBJ1-1; v_call: TRBV20-1; clone_size: .; cdr3_nt: TGCAGTGCTAGTGTGTGGGGGGGCGTTCTGAACACTGAAGCTTTCTTT; cdr3_aa: CSASVWGGVLNTEAFF
d_call: .; j_call: TRBJ2-7; v_call: TRBV6-5; clone_size: .; cdr3_nt: TGTGCCAGCAGCGTAATGAACAGGGCCGAGCAGTACTTC; cdr3_aa: CASSVMNRAEQYF
d_call: .; j_call: TRBJ1-5; v_call: TRBV9; clone_size: once; cdr3_nt: TGTGCCAGCAGCTCAGGTGGGAATCAGCCCCAGCATTTT; cdr3_aa: CASSSGGNQPQHF
d_call: .; j_call: TRBJ1-5; v_call: TRBV19; clone_size: .; cdr3_nt: TGTGCCAGTAGTATAGACACTTTGTCGAGTCAGCCCCAGCATTTT; cdr3_aa: CASSIDTLSSQPQHF
d_call: .; j_call: TRBJ1-1; v_call: TRBV30; clone_size: .; cdr3_nt: TGTGCCTGGAGTGTACATGTGAACACTGAAGCTTTCTTT; cdr3_aa: CAWSVHVNTEAFF
d_call: .; j_call: TRBJ2-7; v_call: TRBV3-1/TRBV3-2; clone_size: .; cdr3_nt: TGTGCCAGCAGCCCTCGGAGACAGACGACCTACGAGCAGTACTTC; cdr3_aa: CASSPRRQTTYEQYF